Detailed here is one T cell receptor (beta chain). The sample comes from a study of metastatic and nonmetastatic thyroid tumors. Study-wide context: Repertoire comparison spanned blood and tumor or nodule tissue of malignant and benign thyroid patients.

Thyroid surgery had not been preceded by any treatment in any patient. CDR3 length equals 19 residues. J gave up 5 bases and V 4 bases, and 21 bases lay outside the gene matches. Germline CDR1 SGHAT, CDR2 FQNNGV. TCRdb re-called the PCR reads via MiXCR. The table has approximately 69,000 clones, 13% to 15% seen once; the top ten hold approximately 7%. The receptor comes from a male donor with papillary thyroid cancer or a benign thyroid nodule (not recorded which). Some clones in this sample may be carry-over from other donors' samples. This chain connects TRBV11-2 to TRBJ2-7, with 9 bases lining up with TRBD2. Material: blood. The CDR3 DNA reads TGTGCCAGCAGCTACCAAGGGGCGGGAGGGCCAGAAGTTAATCACGAGCAGTACTTC. The encoded protein is CASSYQGAGGPEVNHEQYF.